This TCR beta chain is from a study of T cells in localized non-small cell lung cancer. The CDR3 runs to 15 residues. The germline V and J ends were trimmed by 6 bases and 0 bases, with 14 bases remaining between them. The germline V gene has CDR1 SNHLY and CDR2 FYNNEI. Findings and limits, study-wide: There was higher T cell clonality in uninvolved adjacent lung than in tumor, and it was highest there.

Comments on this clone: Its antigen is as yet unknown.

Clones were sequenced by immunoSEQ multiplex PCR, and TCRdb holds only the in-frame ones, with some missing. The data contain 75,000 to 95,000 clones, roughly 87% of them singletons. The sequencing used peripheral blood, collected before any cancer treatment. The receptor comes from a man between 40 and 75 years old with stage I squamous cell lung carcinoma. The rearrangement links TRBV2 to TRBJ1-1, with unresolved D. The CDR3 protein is CASSLKQLMNTEAFF. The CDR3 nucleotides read TGTGCCAGCAGCCTGAAACAACTTATGAACACTGAAGCTTTCTTT.